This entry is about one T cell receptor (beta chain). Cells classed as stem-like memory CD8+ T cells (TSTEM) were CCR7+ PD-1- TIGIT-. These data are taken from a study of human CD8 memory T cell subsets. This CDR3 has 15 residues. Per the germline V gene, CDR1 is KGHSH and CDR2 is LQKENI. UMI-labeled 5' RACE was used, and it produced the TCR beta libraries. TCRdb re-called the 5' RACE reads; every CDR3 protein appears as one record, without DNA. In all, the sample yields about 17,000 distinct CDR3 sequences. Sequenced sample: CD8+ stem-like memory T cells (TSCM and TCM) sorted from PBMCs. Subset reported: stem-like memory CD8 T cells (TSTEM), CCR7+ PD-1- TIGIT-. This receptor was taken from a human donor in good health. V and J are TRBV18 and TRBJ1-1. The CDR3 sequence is CASSPGGRGNTEAFF.